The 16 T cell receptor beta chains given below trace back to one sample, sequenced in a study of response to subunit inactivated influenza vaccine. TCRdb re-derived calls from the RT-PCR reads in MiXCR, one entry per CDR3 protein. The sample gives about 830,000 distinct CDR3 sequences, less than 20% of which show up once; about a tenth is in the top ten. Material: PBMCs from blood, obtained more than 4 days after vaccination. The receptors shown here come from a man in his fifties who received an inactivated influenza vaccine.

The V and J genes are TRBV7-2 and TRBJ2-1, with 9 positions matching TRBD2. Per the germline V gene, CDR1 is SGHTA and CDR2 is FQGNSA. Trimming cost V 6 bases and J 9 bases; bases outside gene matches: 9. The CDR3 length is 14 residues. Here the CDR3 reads CASRFSGGLSEQFF. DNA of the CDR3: TGTGCCAGCAGGTTTAGCGGGGGCTTATCTGAGCAGTTCTTC.

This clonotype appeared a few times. In nucleotides, the CDR3 is TGTGCCAGCAGCGAAGAGGGCTTGAACACCGGGGAGCTGTTTTTT. Protein sequence: CASSEEGLNTGELFF. The rearrangement joins TRBV7-2 to TRBJ2-2; D is possibly TRBD2 (5 bases). The CDR3 has 15 amino acids. V dropped 5 bases and J dropped 1 base, with 11 bases sitting between them. Germline CDR1 and CDR2: SGHTA and FQGNSA.

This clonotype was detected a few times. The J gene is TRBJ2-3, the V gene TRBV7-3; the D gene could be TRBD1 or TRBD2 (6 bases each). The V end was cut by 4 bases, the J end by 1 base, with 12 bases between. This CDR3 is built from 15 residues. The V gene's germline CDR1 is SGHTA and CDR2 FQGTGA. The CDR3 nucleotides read TGTGCCAGCAGCTGGACCGGGGGCGGCACAGATACGCAGTATTTT. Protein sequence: CASSWTGGGTDTQYF.

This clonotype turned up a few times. The CDR3 DNA reads TGTGCCAGCAGCTTAGGGTCATCACCCCTCCACTTT. Its translation is CASSLGSSPLHF. V gene TRBV7-9 combines with J gene TRBJ1-6, with D unclear. Germline V gives CDR1 SEHNR, CDR2 FQNEAQ (reference sequence). The CDR3 sequence is 12 residues long. V lost 1 base and J 10 bases, leaving 5 bases between the germline ends.

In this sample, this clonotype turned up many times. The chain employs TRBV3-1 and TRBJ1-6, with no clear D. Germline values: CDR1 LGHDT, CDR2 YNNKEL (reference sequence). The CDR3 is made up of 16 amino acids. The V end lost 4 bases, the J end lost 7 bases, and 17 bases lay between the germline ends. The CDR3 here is CASSLVTPGANSPLHF. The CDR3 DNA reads TGTGCCAGCAGCCTCGTAACTCCGGGAGCCAATTCACCCCTCCACTTT.

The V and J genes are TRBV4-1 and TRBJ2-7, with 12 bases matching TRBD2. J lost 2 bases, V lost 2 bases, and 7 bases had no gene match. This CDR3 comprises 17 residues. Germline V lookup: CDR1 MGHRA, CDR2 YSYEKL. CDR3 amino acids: CASSQQTSGGPTYEQYF. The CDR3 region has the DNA TGCGCCAGCAGCCAACAAACTAGCGGGGGGCCTACCTACGAGCAGTACTTC.

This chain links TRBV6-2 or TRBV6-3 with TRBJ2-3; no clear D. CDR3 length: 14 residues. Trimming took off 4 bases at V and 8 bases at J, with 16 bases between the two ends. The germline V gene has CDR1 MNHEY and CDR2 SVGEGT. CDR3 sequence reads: CASSLGSPGATQYF. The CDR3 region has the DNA TGTGCCAGCAGTTTGGGCTCCCCGGGCGCTACGCAGTATTTT.

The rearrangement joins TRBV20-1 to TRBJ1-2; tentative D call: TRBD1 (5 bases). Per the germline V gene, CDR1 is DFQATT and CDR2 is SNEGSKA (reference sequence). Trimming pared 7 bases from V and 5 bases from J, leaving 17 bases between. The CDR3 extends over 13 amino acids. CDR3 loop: CSVSRGGAYGYTF. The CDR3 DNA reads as TGCAGTGTGTCCCGGGGTGGGGCGTATGGCTACACCTTC.

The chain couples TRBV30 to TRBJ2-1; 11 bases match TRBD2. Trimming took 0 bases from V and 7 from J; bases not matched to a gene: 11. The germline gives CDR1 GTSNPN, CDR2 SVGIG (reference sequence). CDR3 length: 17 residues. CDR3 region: CAWSVLASGGNWNEQFF. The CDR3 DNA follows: TGTGCCTGGAGTGTATTGGCTAGCGGGGGGAATTGGAATGAGCAGTTCTTC.

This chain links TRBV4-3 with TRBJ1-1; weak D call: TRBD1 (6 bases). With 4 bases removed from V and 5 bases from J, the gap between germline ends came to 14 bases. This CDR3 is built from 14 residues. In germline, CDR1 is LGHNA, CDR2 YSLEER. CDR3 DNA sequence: TGCGCCAGCAGCCGATCAGGGGAAAGGACTGAAGCTTTCTTT. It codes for CASSRSGERTEAFF.

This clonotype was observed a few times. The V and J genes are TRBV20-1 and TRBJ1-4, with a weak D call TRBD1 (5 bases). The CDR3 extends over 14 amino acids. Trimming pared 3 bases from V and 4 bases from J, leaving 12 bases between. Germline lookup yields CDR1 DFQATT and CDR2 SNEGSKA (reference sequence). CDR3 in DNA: TGCAGTGCTAGGTCAGGGATGGGTAATGAAAAACTGTTTTTT. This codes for CSARSGMGNEKLFF.

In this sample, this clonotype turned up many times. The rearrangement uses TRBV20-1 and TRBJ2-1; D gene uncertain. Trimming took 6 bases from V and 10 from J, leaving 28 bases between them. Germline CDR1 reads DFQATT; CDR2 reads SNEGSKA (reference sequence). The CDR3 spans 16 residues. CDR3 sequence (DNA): TGCAGTGCCCCTCCGTTCTGGGCAGCTGCCTTTTCGGAGCAGTTCTTC. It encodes CSAPPFWAAAFSEQFF.

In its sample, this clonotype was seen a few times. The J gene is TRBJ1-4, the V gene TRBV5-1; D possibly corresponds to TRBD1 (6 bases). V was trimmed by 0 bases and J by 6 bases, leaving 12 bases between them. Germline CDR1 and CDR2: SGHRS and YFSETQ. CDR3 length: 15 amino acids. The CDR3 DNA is TGCGCCAGCAGCTTGGTAGGGGGGGCAGATGAAAAACTGTTTTTT. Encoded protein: CASSLVGGADEKLFF. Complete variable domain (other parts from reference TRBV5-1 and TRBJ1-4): KAGVTQTPRYLIKTRGQQVTLSCSPISGHRSVSWYQQTPGQGLQFLFEYFSETQRNKGNFPGRFSGRQFSNSRSEMNVSTLELGDSALYLCASSLVGGADEKLFFGSGTQLSVL.

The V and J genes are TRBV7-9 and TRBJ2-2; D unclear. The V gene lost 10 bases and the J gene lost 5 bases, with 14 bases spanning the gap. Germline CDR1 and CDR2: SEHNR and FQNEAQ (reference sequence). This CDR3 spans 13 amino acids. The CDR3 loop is CAILPSTTGELFF. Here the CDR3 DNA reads TGTGCCATCCTACCTTCGACGACCGGGGAGCTGTTTTTT. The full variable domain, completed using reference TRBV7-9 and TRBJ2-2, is DTGVSQNPRHKITKRGQNVTFRCDPISEHNRLYWYRQTLGQGPEFLTYFQNEAQLEKSRLLSDRFSAERPKGSFSTLEIQRTEQGDSAMYLCAILPSTTGELFFGEGSRLTVL.

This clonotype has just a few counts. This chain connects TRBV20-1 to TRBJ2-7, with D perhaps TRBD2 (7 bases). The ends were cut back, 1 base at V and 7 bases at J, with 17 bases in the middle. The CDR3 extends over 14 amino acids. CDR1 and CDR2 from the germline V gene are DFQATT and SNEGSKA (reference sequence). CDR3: CSARAGAGVGEQYF. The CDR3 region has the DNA TGCAGTGCTAGAGCGGGGGCGGGAGTAGGGGAGCAGTACTTC.

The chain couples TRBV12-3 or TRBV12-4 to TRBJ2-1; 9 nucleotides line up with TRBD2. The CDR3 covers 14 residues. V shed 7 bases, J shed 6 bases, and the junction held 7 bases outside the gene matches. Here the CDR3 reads CASTLSGSINEQFF. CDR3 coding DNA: TGTGCCAGCACCCTTAGCGGGAGCATCAATGAGCAGTTCTTC.